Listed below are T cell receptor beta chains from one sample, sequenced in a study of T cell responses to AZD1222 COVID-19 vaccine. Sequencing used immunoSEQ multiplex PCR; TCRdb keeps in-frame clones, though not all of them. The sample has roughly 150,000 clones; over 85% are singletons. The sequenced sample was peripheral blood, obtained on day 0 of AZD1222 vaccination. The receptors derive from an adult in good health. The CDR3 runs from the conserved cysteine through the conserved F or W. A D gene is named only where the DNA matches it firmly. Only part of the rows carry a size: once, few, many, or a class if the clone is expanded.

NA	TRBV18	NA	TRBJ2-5	TGTGCCAGCTCACCAAAAGAGACCCAGTACTTC	CASSPKETQYF
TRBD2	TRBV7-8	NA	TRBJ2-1	TGTGCCAGCAGACCTCTACCCGGGACTAGCGGGAGGAACTCCTACAATGAGCAGTTCTTC	CASRPLPGTSGRNSYNEQFF
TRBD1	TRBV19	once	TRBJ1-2	TGTGCCAGTAGTGGTGACCAGGGGGGCTATGGCTACACCTTC	CASSGDQGGYGYTF
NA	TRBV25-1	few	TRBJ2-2	TGTGCCAGCAGTGGAACGGGGACCGGGGAGCTGTTTTTT	CASSGTGTGELFF
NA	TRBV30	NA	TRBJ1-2	TGTGCCTGTCTTACCCTCAGGGAACTCAACTATGGCTACACCTTC	CACLTLRELNYGYTF
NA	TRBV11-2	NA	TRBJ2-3	TGTGCCAGCAGCTGGTGGACCGGCACAGATACGCAGTATTTT	CASSWWTGTDTQYF
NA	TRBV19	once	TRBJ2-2	TGTGCCAGTAGTATAGATCAGTCGGACACCGGGGAGCTGTTTTTT	CASSIDQSDTGELFF
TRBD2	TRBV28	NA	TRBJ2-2	TGTGCCAGCAGAACCGAGCGGGAGACAACCGGGGAGCTGTTTTTT	CASRTERETTGELFF
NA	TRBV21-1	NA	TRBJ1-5	TGTGCCAGCAGCAGTGGGACACCCAGGTCCGGGGCCCAGCATTTT	CASSSGTPRSGAQHF
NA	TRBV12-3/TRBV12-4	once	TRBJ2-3	TGTGCCAGCACGACTGCCACAGATACGCAGTATTTT	CASTTATDTQYF
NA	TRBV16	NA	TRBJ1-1	TGTGCCAGCAGCCCGGATCAACCGGGCACTGAAGCTTTCTTT	CASSPDQPGTEAFF
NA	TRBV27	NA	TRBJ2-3	TGTGCCAGCAGTTTCGGTCCCACAGATACGCAGTATTTT	CASSFGPTDTQYF
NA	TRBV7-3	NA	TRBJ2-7	TGTGCCAGCAGCTTACATAGCTGGTCCTACGAGCAGTACTTC	CASSLHSWSYEQYF
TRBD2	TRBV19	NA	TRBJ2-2	TGTGCCAGTACCGATCGAGGACTAGCGGGAGGGTCCGGGGAGCTGTTTTTT	CASTDRGLAGGSGELFF
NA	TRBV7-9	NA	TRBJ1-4	TGTGCCAGCAGACGAGAGGATGTGGTGTCGGAACTGTTTTTT	CASRREDVVSELFF
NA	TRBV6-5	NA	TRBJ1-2	TGTGCCAGCAGTTACTCGATTTCAGGGATCTATGGCTACACCTTC	CASSYSISGIYGYTF
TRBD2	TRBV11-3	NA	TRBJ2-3	TGTGCCAGCAGCTTAGAAGTTTGGACTAGCGAACAGTATTTT	CASSLEVWTSEQYF
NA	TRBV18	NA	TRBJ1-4	TGTGCCAGCTCACCACGAAGGGCCTCTGGGGGTGAAAAACTGTTTTTT	CASSPRRASGGEKLFF
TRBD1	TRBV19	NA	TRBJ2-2	TGTGCCAGTAGTATAGATCAAGAGACAGGGGGTTTGGGGGAGCTGTTTTTT	CASSIDQETGGLGELFF
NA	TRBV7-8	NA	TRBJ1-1	TGTGCCAGCACCCCCAGGGGGAACACTGAAGCTTTCTTT	CASTPRGNTEAFF
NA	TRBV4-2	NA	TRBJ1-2	TGTGCCAGCAGCCAAGATGGTGCGGAAGCTAACTATGGCTACACCTTC	CASSQDGAEANYGYTF
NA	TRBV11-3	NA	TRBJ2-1	TGTGCCAGCAGCGTAGCCGGGACTGGTTACAATGAGCAGTTCTTC	CASSVAGTGYNEQFF
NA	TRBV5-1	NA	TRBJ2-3	TGCGCCAGCAGCTTCTCTAGCGATTCAGATACGCAGTATTTT	CASSFSSDSDTQYF
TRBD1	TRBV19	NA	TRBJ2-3	TGTGCCAGTAGTCTCGGGACAGGGGGACGGGCAGATACGCAGTATTTT	CASSLGTGGRADTQYF
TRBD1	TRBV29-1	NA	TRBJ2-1	TGCAGCGTTGAGGGGACAGGGAATTACAATGAGCAGTTCTTC	CSVEGTGNYNEQFF
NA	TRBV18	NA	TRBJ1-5	TGTGCCAGCTCACCCAAGGGGAACCATCAGCCCCAGCATTTT	CASSPKGNHQPQHF
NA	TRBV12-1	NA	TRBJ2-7	TGTGCCAGCAGCTCCGGGACTAGCGGGAGAGGCGAGCAGTACTTC	CASSSGTSGRGEQYF
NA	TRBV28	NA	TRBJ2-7	TGTGCCAGCAGTTTTCAGGGTGCCTACGAGCAGTACTTC	CASSFQGAYEQYF
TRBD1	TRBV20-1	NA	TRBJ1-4	TGCAGTGCTAGTCCGGGACAGGGGTACGAAAAACTGTTTTTT	CSASPGQGYEKLFF
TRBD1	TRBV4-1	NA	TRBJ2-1	TGCGCCAGCAGCCAGATTAGGACAGGGGCCAACAATGAGCAGTTCTTC	CASSQIRTGANNEQFF
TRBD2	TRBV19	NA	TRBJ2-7	TGTGCCAGTAGTACGGCGGGAGTGGACGAGCAGTACTTC	CASSTAGVDEQYF
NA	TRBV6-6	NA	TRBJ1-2	TGTGCCAGCAGTTACCTCCCGGGGGCCTATGGCTACACCTTC	CASSYLPGAYGYTF
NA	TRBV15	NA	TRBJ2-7	TGTGCCACCAGCAGAGATCTAGACTCTTCCTACGAGCAGTACTTC	CATSRDLDSSYEQYF
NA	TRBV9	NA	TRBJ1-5	TGTGCCAGCAGCTTCGGACGGGGGGATGGACCCCAGCATTTT	CASSFGRGDGPQHF
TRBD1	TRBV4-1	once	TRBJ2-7	TGCGCCAGCAGCCAAGGGACAGGGAACTCCTACGAGCAGTACTTC	CASSQGTGNSYEQYF
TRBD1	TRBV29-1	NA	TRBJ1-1	TGCAGCACCCACAGGGGATACACTGAAGCTTTCTTT	CSTHRGYTEAFF
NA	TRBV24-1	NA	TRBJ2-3	TGTGCCACCGGGGGGCCAGCGTACACAGATACGCAGTATTTT	CATGGPAYTDTQYF
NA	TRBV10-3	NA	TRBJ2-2	TGTGCCATCAAACTAGCATCCACCGGGGAGCTGTTTTTT	CAIKLASTGELFF
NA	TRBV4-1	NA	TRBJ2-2	TGCGCCAGCAGCCAAAGAAGGGCAGAAACCGGGGAGCTGTTTTTT	CASSQRRAETGELFF
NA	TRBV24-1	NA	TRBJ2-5	TGTGCCACCAGTGACGACAACCGGGAGACCCAGTACTTC	CATSDDNRETQYF
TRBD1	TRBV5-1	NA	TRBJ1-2	TGCGCCAGCAGCCTTGGACAGGATGATGGCTACACCTTC	CASSLGQDDGYTF
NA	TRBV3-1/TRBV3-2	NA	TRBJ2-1	TGTGCCAGCAGCCAAGACGCCTCTCACAATGAGCAGTTCTTC	CASSQDASHNEQFF
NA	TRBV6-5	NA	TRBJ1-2	TGTGCCAGCAGCCCAGGGCGGGGGATCAGTGGCTACACCTTC	CASSPGRGISGYTF
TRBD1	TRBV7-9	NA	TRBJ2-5	TGTGCCAGCAGCCCGCAGGGGGAAGTGAAGGAGACCCAGTACTTC	CASSPQGEVKETQYF
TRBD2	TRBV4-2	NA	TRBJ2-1	TGTGCCAGCAGCCAAGACCCTACTAGCGGGAGTCGGAATGAGCAGTTCTTC	CASSQDPTSGSRNEQFF
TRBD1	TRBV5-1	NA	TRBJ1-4	TGCGCCAGCAGCTGGGGAATACGGCAAACAGGGGGGTTTAATGAAAAACTGTTTTTT	CASSWGIRQTGGFNEKLFF
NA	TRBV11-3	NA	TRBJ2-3	TGTGCCAGCAGCTTATATGCAACAGATACGCAGTATTTT	CASSLYATDTQYF
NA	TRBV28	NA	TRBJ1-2	TGTGCCAGCACTCTTCCGGGGGCCGGAGGGGGCTACACCTTC	CASTLPGAGGGYTF
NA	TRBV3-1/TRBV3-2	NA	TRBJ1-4	TGTGCCAGCAGCCAAGATGGGGGATCCCATGGACTGTTTTTT	CASSQDGGSHGLFF